These T cell receptor beta chains were read from a single sample in a study of control samples from healthy donors and cancer patients. Profiling relied on immunoSEQ multiplex PCR, and the TCRdb table lists in-frame clones only, not all of them. The sample holds about 220,000 clones; over 90% are singletons and the top ten take roughly 1.6%. Source material: blood. These TCRs come from a man between 45 and 60 years old in good health. Each CDR3 is given without its conserved first and last residue. Each record gives: CDR3 protein, J gene, V gene.

CDR3aa: ASSQEWGRGFAEAF; j_gene: TRBJ1-1; v_gene: TRBV3-1/TRBV3-2
CDR3aa: ASSFTPVQGGY; j_gene: TRBJ2-7; v_gene: TRBV7-2
CDR3aa: ASSLAPAGSRDSPLH; j_gene: TRBJ1-6; v_gene: TRBV5-1
CDR3aa: ASSQYRGSNSNQPQH; j_gene: TRBJ1-5; v_gene: TRBV4-1
CDR3aa: ASSLSTGSGANVLT; j_gene: TRBJ2-6; v_gene: TRBV27
CDR3aa: ASFKTGRASSYEQF; j_gene: TRBJ2-1; v_gene: TRBV5-4
CDR3aa: ASSTRRPQETQY; j_gene: TRBJ2-5; v_gene: TRBV6-2/TRBV6-3
CDR3aa: ASKRGGQGNEKLF; j_gene: TRBJ1-4; v_gene: TRBV19
CDR3aa: ASSPGTVEGNEKLF; j_gene: TRBJ1-4; v_gene: TRBV5-1
CDR3aa: ASSPGGSAAYEQY; j_gene: TRBJ2-7; v_gene: TRBV7-3
CDR3aa: ASSSGNTGELF; j_gene: TRBJ2-2; v_gene: TRBV19
CDR3aa: ASSVAPGRGSKETQY; j_gene: TRBJ2-5; v_gene: TRBV9
CDR3aa: ATSRGSGGNEKLF; j_gene: TRBJ1-4; v_gene: TRBV15
CDR3aa: ASSAGGLTEAF; j_gene: TRBJ1-1; v_gene: TRBV28
CDR3aa: ASSPPGADGYT; j_gene: TRBJ1-2; v_gene: TRBV5-1
CDR3aa: ASSLSQGPHGYT; j_gene: TRBJ1-2; v_gene: TRBV5-5
CDR3aa: ASRGQTAYEQY; j_gene: TRBJ2-7; v_gene: TRBV30
CDR3aa: ASSQDKGRVDTEAF; j_gene: TRBJ1-1; v_gene: TRBV4-2
CDR3aa: ASSLAQSNSPLH; j_gene: TRBJ1-6; v_gene: TRBV7-2
CDR3aa: ASSDQIAGGPYEQY; j_gene: TRBJ2-7; v_gene: TRBV9
CDR3aa: ASSESSGDYGYT; j_gene: TRBJ1-2; v_gene: TRBV10-1
CDR3aa: ATSRTRTENTGELF; j_gene: TRBJ2-2; v_gene: TRBV15
CDR3aa: ASSERQGSSGANVLT; j_gene: TRBJ2-6; v_gene: TRBV9
CDR3aa: ASSLWGTSGGARSTGELF; j_gene: TRBJ2-2; v_gene: TRBV28
CDR3aa: ASSSGDQETQY; j_gene: TRBJ2-5; v_gene: TRBV18